This T cell receptor (beta chain) comes out of a study of OX40 agonist ivuxolimab in advanced cancers. Study findings and constraints: Dose levels from 0.1 to 3.0 mg/kg saw CD4+ and CD8+ blood T cells expand clonally by week 6. Several nonresponders also turned out to have low normalized T-cell clonal expansion.

CDR1 is SGHRS and CDR2 is YFSETQ in the germline V gene. The CDR3 has 17 residues. The V end was cut by 0 bases, the J end by 3 bases, with 15 bases between. Libraries were prepared by immunoSEQ multiplex PCR; TCRdb keeps only in-frame clonotypes and omits some of them. The sample holds approximately 60,000 clones, more than 75% seen once. Patients with a history of autoimmune disease or on systemic immunosuppression were excluded. As for this clone: What it binds is not known.

Sample: CD4+ or CD8+ T cells sorted from blood, taken in a trial of the OX40 agonist ivuxolimab. This clonotype originated in an adult with an advanced solid tumor such as melanoma, head and neck, liver or kidney cancer. V is TRBV5-1 and J is TRBJ1-4; possible D gene TRBD1, 5 bases. CDR3 amino acids: CASSLAPTGLSNEKLFF. CDR3 DNA sequence: TGCGCCAGCAGCTTGGCCCCGACGGGACTGTCTAATGAAAAACTGTTTTTT. The full variable domain, in which reference TRBV5-1 and TRBJ1-4 provide the parts outside the CDR3, is KAGVTQTPRYLIKTRGQQVTLSCSPISGHRSVSWYQQTPGQGLQFLFEYFSETQRNKGNFPGRFSGRQFSNSRSEMNVSTLELGDSALYLCASSLAPTGLSNEKLFFGSGTQLSVL.